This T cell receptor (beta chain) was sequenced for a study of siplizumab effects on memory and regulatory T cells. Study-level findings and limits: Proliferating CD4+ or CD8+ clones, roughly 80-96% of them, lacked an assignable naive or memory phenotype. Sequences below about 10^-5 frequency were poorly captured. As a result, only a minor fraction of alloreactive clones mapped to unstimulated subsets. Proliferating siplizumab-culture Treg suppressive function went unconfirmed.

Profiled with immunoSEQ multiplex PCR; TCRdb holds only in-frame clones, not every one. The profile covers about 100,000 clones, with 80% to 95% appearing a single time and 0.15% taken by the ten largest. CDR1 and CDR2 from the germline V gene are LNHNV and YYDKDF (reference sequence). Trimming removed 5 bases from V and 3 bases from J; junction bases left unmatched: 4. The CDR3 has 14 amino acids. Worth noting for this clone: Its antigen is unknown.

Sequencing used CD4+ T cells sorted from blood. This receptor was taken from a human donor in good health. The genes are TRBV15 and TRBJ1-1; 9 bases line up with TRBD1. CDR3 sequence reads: CATSPQGADTEAFF. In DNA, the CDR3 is TGTGCCACCAGCCCACAGGGGGCGGACACTGAAGCTTTCTTT.